The next 13 T cell receptor beta chains were all read from a single sample in a study of T-cell memory formation after mild COVID-19. TCRdb fed the 5' RACE reads into MiXCR, producing one record per CDR3 protein. Among 450,000 to 650,000 distinct CDR3 sequences listed, about 20% were seen once. Sample: PBMCs or a T cell subset sorted from them (not recorded which). Receptors were obtained from an adult woman who had mild COVID-19 (a few samples of this study predate the infection). Cell type and time point are not known.

The chain has TRBV5-1 and TRBJ2-1, with D tentatively TRBD1 (5 bases). CDR1 is SGHRS and CDR2 is YFSETQ in the germline V gene. CDR3 length: 16 amino acids. The V and J ends lost 4 bases and 0 bases respectively, with 14 bases between them. The CDR3 nucleotides read TGCGCCAGCAGCCCGACAGACCTAAGCTCCTACAATGAGCAGTTCTTC. Its translation is CASSPTDLSSYNEQFF.

The chain carries TRBV25-1 and TRBJ2-7; D remains ambiguous. Germline V lookup: CDR1 MGHDK, CDR2 SYGVNS. V was shortened by 4 bases and J by 6 bases, with 10 bases between the two germline ends. The CDR3 length is 12 residues. This CDR3 is CASSGTGIEQYF. Here the CDR3 DNA reads TGTGCCAGCAGTGGAACTGGCATCGAGCAGTACTTC.

This clonotype was found a few times. The genes are TRBV20-1 and TRBJ2-1; D not certain. CDR3 length: 17 residues. CDR1 is DFQATT and CDR2 is SNEGSKA in the germline V gene (reference sequence). Trimming pared 0 bases from V and 2 bases from J, leaving 17 bases between. The CDR3 DNA is TGCAGTGCTAGAGATCCTCGTTTGAGGTTCACCTACAATGAGCAGTTCTTC. It codes for CSARDPRLRFTYNEQFF.

This clonotype was counted a few times. The chain has TRBV27 and TRBJ2-3, with 7 bases lining up with TRBD2. Germline assignment: CDR1 MNHEY and CDR2 SMNVEV (reference sequence). There are 14 residues in the CDR3. V trimming: 5 bases; J trimming: 4 bases; junction bases outside the gene matches: 6. The CDR3 sequence: CASSPQRGADTQYF. In DNA, the CDR3 is TGTGCCAGCAGTCCCCAGCGGGGAGCAGATACGCAGTATTTT.

This clonotype has only a few counts. The rearrangement joins TRBV20-1 to TRBJ2-3, with D hard to call. V lost 3 bases, J lost 2 bases, and 15 bases lay in between. From germline, CDR1 is DFQATT and CDR2 SNEGSKA (reference sequence). The CDR3 covers 15 residues. CDR3 DNA: TGCAGTGCTAGGGCCTTGCCGGAAGACACAGATACGCAGTATTTT. It is translated as CSARALPEDTDTQYF.

V is TRBV7-2 and J is TRBJ2-7; 13 positions match TRBD2. This CDR3 is built from 17 residues. The germline CDR1 and CDR2 sequences are SGHTA and FQGNSA. V was pared by 2 bases and J by 6 bases, with 10 bases of the junction left unmatched. The CDR3 here is CASSLSTRTSGGSEQYF. The DNA for the CDR3 is TGTGCCAGCAGCTTATCCACCCGGACTAGCGGGGGTAGCGAGCAGTACTTC.

This clonotype appeared a few times. The chain employs TRBV5-1 and TRBJ1-2; D is uncertain. CDR1 SGHRS and CDR2 YFSETQ come from the germline V gene. The CDR3 covers 11 residues. V was cut by 4 bases and J by 8 bases, with 9 bases left in between. As DNA, the CDR3 is TGCGCCAGCAGCCCCGGCACCGGCTACACCTTC. It translates to CASSPGTGYTF.

This clonotype has just a few counts. The chain joins TRBV3-1 to TRBJ1-1; no reliable D call. Germline CDR1 and CDR2: LGHDT and YNNKEL (reference sequence). The CDR3 contains 13 residues. V lost 1 base and J lost 3, with 6 bases in between. The CDR3 spells CASSQGEDTEAFF. The DNA for the CDR3 is TGTGCCAGCAGCCAAGGAGAAGACACTGAAGCTTTCTTT. The whole variable domain, filled in from reference TRBV3-1 and TRBJ1-1, reads DTAVSQTPKYLVTQMGNDKSIKCEQNLGHDTMYWYKQDSKKFLKIMFSYNNKELIINETVPNRFSPKSPDKAHLNLHINSLELGDSAVYFCASSQGEDTEAFFGQGTRLTVV.

V and J are TRBV12-3 or TRBV12-4 and TRBJ2-7; the match to TRBD2 covers 7 bases. The CDR3 spans 15 residues. With V trimmed by 4 bases and J by 6 bases, 12 bases remained unmatched. This CDR3 is CASSWAGVYLGEQYF. The DNA of the CDR3 is TGTGCCAGCAGTTGGGCGGGAGTTTATCTGGGCGAGCAGTACTTC.

Many counts were recorded for this clonotype. This chain joins TRBV2 and TRBJ2-1; TRBD2 matches at 9 bases. CDR3 length: 13 amino acids. Germline CDR1 SNHLY, CDR2 FYNNEI. V was clipped by 6 bases and J by 12 bases; unmatched bases: 9. In nucleotides, the CDR3 is TGTGCCAGCAGGGGACTAGCCGCCGTAGGGCAGTTCTTC. Its protein product is CASRGLAAVGQFF.

This clonotype was observed a handful of times. V usage is TRBV20-1 and J usage is TRBJ1-1; D might be TRBD1 (5 bases). Germline V gene lookup returns CDR1 DFQATT and CDR2 SNEGSKA (reference sequence). Trimming left V 0 bases short and J 6 bases short, with 11 bases between. The CDR3 extends over 13 amino acids. The CDR3 sequence: CSARDRQGPEAFF. The DNA of the CDR3 is TGCAGTGCTAGAGATCGGCAGGGTCCTGAAGCTTTCTTT.

The CDR3 sequence: CASSQIAGVSVEQYF. The CDR3 nucleotides are TGTGCCAGCAGTCAAATAGCGGGGGTTTCAGTCGAGCAGTACTTC. The V and J genes are TRBV6-1 and TRBJ2-7, with 9 positions matching TRBD2. The CDR3 has 15 residues. V lost 5 bases to trimming and J lost 6 bases; unmatched junction nucleotides: 11. Germline assignment: CDR1 MNHNS and CDR2 SASEGT.

This clonotype has a handful of counts. J is TRBJ1-1 and V is TRBV5-1, with a possible D match to TRBD1 (5 bases). V lost 4 bases and J 5 bases, leaving 15 bases between the germline ends. CDR1 and CDR2 from the germline V gene are SGHRS and YFSETQ. CDR3 length: 14 residues. CDR3 DNA sequence: TGCGCCAGCAGCGGGGGGACGGGGGAGACTGAAGCTTTCTTT. It specifies CASSGGTGETEAFF.